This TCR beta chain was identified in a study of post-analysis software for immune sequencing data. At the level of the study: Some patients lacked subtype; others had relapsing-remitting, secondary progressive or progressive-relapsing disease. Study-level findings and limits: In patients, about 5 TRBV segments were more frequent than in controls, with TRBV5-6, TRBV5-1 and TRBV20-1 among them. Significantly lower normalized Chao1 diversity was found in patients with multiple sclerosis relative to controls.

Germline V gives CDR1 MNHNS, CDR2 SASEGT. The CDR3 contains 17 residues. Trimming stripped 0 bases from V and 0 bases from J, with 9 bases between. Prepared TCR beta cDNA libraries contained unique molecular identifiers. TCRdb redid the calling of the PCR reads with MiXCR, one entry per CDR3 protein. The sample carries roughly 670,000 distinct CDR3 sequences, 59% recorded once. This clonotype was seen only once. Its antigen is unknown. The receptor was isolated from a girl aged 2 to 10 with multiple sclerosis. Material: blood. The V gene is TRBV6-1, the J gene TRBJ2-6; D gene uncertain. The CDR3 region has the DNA TGTGCCAGCAGTGAAGCTGGACGGATCTCTGGGGCCAACGTCCTGACTTTC. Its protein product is CASSEAGRISGANVLTF.